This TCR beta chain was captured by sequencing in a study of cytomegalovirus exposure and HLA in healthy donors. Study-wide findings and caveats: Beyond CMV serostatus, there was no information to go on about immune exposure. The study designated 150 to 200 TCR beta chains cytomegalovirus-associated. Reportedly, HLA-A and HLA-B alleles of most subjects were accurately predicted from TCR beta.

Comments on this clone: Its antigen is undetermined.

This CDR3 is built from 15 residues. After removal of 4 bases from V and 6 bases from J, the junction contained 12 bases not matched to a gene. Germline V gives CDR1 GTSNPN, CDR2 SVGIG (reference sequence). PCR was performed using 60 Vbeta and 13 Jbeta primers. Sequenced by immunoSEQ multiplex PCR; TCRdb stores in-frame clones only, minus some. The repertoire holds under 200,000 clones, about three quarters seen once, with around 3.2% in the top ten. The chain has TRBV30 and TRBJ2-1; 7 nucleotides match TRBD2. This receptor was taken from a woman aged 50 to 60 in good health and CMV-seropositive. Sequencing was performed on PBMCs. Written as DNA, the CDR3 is TGTGCCTGGACGTCGGGCGGGAGTAGGTTCAATGAGCAGTTCTTC. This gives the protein CAWTSGGSRFNEQFF.